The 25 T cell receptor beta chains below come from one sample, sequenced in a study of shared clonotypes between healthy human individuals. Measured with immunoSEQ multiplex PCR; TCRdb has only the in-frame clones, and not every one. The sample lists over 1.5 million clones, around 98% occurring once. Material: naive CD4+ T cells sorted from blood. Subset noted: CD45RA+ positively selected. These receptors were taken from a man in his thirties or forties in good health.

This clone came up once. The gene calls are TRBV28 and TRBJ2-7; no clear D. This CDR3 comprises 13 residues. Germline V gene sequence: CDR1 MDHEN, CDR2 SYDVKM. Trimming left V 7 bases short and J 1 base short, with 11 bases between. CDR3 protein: CASMPQDSYEQYF. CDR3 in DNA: TGTGCCAGCATGCCGCAGGATTCCTACGAGCAGTACTTC.

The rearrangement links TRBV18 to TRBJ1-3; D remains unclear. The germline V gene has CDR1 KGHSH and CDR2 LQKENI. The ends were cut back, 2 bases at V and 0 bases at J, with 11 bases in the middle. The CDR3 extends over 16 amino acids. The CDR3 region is CASSPVEGVSGNTIYF. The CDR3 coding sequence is TGTGCCAGCTCACCAGTGGAGGGCGTCTCTGGAAACACCATATATTTT.

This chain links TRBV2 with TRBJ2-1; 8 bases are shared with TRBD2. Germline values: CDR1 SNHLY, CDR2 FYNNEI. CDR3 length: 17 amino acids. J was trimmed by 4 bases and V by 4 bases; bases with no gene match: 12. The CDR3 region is CASSVGPTSGEYNEQFF. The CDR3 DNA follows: TGTGCCAGCAGTGTAGGACCCACTAGCGGAGAATACAATGAGCAGTTCTTC.

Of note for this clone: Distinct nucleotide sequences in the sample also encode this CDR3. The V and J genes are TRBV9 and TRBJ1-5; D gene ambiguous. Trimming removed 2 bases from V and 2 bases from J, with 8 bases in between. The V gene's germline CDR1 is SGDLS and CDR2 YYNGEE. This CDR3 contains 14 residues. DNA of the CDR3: TGTGCCAGCAGCGTCGGACTTGGCAATCAGCCCCAGCATTTT. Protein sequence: CASSVGLGNQPQHF.

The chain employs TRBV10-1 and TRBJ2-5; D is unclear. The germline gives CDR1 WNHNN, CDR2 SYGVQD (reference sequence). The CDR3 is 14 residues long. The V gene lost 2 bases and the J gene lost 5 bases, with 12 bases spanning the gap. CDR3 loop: CASSEGPNEETQYF. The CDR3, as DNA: TGCGCCAGCAGTGAGGGTCCCAATGAGGAGACCCAGTACTTC.

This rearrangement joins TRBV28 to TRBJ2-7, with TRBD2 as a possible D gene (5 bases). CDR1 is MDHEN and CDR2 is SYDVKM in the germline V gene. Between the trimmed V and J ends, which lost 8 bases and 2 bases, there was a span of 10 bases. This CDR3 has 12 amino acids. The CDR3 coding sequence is TGTGCCAGCGAAGGGAGCACCTACGAGCAGTACTTC. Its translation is CASEGSTYEQYF.

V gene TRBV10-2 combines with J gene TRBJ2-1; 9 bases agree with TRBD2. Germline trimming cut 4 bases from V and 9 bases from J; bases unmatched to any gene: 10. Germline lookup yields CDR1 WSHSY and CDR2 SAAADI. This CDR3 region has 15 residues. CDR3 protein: CASSALAGDRGEQFF. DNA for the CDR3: TGCGCCAGCAGTGCATTAGCGGGAGATCGGGGTGAGCAGTTCTTC.

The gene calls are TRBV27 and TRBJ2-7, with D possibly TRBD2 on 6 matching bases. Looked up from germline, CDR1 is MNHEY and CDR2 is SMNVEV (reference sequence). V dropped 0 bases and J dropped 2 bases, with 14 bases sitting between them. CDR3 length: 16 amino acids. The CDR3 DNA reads TGTGCCAGCAGTTTATCCGCTGAACGGGGGACCTACGAGCAGTACTTC. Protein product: CASSLSAERGTYEQYF.

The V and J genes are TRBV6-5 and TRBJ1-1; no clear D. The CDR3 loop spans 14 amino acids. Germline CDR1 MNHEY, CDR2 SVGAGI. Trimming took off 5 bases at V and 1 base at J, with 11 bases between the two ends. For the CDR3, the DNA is TGTGCCAGCAGTCCCGAGTTGGGGAACACTGAAGCTTTCTTT. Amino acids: CASSPELGNTEAFF.

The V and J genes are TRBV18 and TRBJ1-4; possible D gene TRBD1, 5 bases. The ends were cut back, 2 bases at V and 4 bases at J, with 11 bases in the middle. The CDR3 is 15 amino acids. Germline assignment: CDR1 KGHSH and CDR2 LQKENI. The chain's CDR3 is CASSPVPGINEKLFF. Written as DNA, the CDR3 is TGTGCCAGCTCACCAGTCCCAGGGATTAATGAAAAACTGTTTTTT.

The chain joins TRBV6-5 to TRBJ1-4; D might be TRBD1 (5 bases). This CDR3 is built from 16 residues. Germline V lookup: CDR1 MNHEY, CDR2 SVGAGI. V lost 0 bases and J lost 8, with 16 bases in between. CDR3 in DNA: TGTGCCAGCAGTTACTCTGCGGGACGTCGGGGCGAAAAACTGTTTTTT. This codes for CASSYSAGRRGEKLFF.

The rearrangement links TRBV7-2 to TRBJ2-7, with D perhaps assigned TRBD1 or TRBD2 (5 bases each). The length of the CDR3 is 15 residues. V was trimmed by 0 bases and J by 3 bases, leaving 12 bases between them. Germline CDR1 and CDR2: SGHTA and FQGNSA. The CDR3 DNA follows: TGTGCCAGCAGCTTAGCGTCCGAGGGGAGCTACGAGCAGTACTTC. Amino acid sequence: CASSLASEGSYEQYF.

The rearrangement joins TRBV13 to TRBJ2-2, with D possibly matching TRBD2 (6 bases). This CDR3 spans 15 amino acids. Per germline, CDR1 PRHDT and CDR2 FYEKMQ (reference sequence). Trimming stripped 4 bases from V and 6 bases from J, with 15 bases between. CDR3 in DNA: TGTGCCAGCAGCTACCCCCTGGGAGGCGCCGGGGAGCTGTTTTTT. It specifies CASSYPLGGAGELFF.

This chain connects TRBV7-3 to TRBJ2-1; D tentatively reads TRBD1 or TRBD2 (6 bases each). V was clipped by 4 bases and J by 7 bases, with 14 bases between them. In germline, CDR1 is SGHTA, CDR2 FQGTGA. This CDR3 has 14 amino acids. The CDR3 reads CASSSGWRGNEQFF. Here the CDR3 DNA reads TGTGCCAGCAGCTCAGGATGGAGGGGGAATGAGCAGTTCTTC.

The DNA for the CDR3 is TGCGCCAGCAGCCAGGACGGCCAGGCCTACGAGCAGTACTTC. This translates into CASSQDGQAYEQYF. This chain connects TRBV5-1 to TRBJ2-7; D call uncertain. The ends were cut back, 4 bases at V and 2 bases at J, with 13 bases in the middle. CDR1 SGHRS and CDR2 YFSETQ come from the germline V gene. The CDR3 consists of 14 residues.

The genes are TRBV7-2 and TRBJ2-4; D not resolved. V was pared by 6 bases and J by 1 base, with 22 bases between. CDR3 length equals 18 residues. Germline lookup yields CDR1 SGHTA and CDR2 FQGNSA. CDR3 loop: CASSYIRPSISAKNIQYF. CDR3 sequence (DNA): TGTGCCAGCAGTTATATTCGGCCGTCGATCTCCGCCAAAAACATTCAGTACTTC.

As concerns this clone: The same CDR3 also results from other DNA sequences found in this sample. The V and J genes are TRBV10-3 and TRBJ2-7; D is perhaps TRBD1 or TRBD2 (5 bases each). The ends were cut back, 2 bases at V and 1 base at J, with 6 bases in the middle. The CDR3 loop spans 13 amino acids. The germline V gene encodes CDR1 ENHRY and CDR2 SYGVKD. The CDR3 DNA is TGTGCCATCAGTGAGGGGGGATCCTACGAGCAGTACTTC. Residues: CAISEGGSYEQYF.

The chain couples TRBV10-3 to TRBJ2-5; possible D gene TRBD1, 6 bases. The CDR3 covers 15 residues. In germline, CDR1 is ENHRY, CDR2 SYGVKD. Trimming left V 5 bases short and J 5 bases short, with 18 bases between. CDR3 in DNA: TGTGCCATCAGTCGGGAACAGGGAGCCGGGGAGACCCAGTACTTC. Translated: CAISREQGAGETQYF.

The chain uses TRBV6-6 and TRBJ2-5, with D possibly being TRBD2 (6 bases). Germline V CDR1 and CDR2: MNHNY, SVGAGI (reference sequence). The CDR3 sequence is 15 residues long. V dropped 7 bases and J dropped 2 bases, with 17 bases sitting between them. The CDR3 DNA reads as TGTGCCAGCAAACTGTGGCGGGACTTACAAGAGACCCAGTACTTC. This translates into CASKLWRDLQETQYF.

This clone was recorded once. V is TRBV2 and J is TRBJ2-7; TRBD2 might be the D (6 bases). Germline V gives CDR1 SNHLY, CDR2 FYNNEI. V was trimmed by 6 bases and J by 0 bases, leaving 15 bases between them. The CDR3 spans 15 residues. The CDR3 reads CASSLSSVDSYEQYF. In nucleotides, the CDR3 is TGTGCCAGCAGCTTATCTAGCGTGGACTCCTACGAGCAGTACTTC.

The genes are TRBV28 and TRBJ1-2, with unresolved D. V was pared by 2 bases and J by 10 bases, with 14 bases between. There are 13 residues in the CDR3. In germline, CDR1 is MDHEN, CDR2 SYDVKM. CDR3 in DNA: TGTGCCAGCAGTTTAAACGGAAGCCCTCTCTACACCTTC. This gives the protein CASSLNGSPLYTF.

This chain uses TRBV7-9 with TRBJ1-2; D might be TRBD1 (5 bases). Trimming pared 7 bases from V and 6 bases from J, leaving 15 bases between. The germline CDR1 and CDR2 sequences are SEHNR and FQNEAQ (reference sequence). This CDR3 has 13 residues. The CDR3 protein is CASTGFSGNGYTF. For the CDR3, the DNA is TGTGCCAGCACAGGGTTTTCAGGAAATGGCTACACCTTC.

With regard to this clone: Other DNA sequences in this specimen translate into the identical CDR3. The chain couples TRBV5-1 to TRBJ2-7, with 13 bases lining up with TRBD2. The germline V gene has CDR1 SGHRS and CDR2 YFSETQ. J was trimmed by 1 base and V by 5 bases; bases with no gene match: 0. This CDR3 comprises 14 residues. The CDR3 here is CASRLAGGSYEQYF. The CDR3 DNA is TGCGCCAGCAGACTAGCGGGAGGGTCCTACGAGCAGTACTTC.

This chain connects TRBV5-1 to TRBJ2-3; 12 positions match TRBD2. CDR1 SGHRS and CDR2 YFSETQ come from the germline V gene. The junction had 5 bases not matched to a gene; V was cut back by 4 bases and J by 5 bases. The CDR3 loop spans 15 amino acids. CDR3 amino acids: CASSRLLAGGDTQYF. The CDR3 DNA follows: TGCGCCAGCAGCCGCCTACTAGCGGGGGGAGATACGCAGTATTTT.

In nucleotides, the CDR3 is TGTGCCAGCAGTTTAACAGGGTCTAGGCAGCCCCAGCATTTT. Protein sequence: CASSLTGSRQPQHF. This chain links TRBV28 with TRBJ1-5; a weak D match, TRBD1 (6 bases). CDR1 is MDHEN and CDR2 is SYDVKM in the germline V gene. V was trimmed by 2 bases and J by 7 bases, leaving 12 bases between them. The CDR3 has 14 amino acids. The complete variable domain, with remaining parts taken from reference TRBV28 and TRBJ1-5, reads DVKVTQSSRYLVKRTGEKVFLECVQDMDHENMFWYRQDPGLGLRLIYFSYDVKMKEKGDIPEGYSVSREKKERFSLILESASTNQTSMYLCASSLTGSRQPQHFGDGTRLSIL.